A selection of T cell receptor beta chains follows, all from one sample in a study of beta chain features in type 1 diabetes. TCRdb's copy holds only in-frame clones and misses some; the assay was immunoSEQ multiplex PCR. The sample consists of 130,000 or so clones, around 9% of them appearing once. The material sequenced was central memory CD4+ T cells from blood. The receptor source for this set is a man between 25 and 39 years old with type 1 diabetes. The CDR3 runs from the conserved cysteine through the conserved F or W. The D gene is left open where the match is weak. Part of the rows lack a size; the others show once, few, many or a class for expanded clones.

D: NA; V: TRBV6-5; size: NA; J: TRBJ1-2; DNA: TGTGCCAGCAGTCCCCGGGACACTACGGGGGGCTACACCTTC; CDR3: CASSPRDTTGGYTF
D: NA; V: TRBV30; size: few; J: TRBJ2-6; DNA: TGTGCCTGGAGCCCCGGACACACCTCTGGGGCCAACGTCCTGACTTTC; CDR3: CAWSPGHTSGANVLTF
D: TRBD1; V: TRBV14; size: few; J: TRBJ1-6; DNA: TGTGCCAGCAGTCAGACAGGGGCCCTCCACTTT; CDR3: CASSQTGALHF
D: TRBD1; V: TRBV11-1; size: NA; J: TRBJ2-7; DNA: TGTGCCAGCAGCTCAAGGGCAGGGGGTTACGAGCAGTACTTC; CDR3: CASSSRAGGYEQYF
D: TRBD1; V: TRBV11-2; size: NA; J: TRBJ1-4; DNA: TGTGCCAGCAGCTGGGGGACAGGAGGGAATGAAAAACTGTTTTTT; CDR3: CASSWGTGGNEKLFF
D: NA; V: TRBV30; size: NA; J: TRBJ1-6; DNA: TGTGCCTGGACCCCTGGGGGGGCGTCTTCACCCCTCCACTTT; CDR3: CAWTPGGASSPLHF
D: TRBD2; V: TRBV5-1; size: few; J: TRBJ2-1; DNA: TGCGCCAGCAGCGCCCACTGGGCGGGGGGGACCTCCTACAATGAGCAGTTCTTC; CDR3: CASSAHWAGGTSYNEQFF
D: TRBD1; V: TRBV2; size: few; J: TRBJ1-2; DNA: TGTGCCAGCAGTGATCAGGGGGGCGGTGATGGCTACACCTTC; CDR3: CASSDQGGGDGYTF
D: TRBD1; V: TRBV2; size: few; J: TRBJ2-1; DNA: TGTGCCAGCAGCCCCACCAGGGACAGGGAGTTCTTC; CDR3: CASSPTRDREFF
D: TRBD1; V: TRBV28; size: NA; J: TRBJ1-1; DNA: TGTGCCAGTATACCGGGACAGGGGTGGGTTCGAGCTTTCTTT; CDR3: CASIPGQGWVRAFF
D: NA; V: TRBV6-5; size: NA; J: TRBJ2-2; DNA: TGTGCCAGCAGGGAGCCCCTAGGTACCGGGGAGCTGTTTTTT; CDR3: CASREPLGTGELFF
D: NA; V: TRBV2; size: few; J: TRBJ1-6; DNA: TGTGCCAGCAGTGGTGAGACGGGGGATAATTCACCCCTCCACTTT; CDR3: CASSGETGDNSPLHF
D: TRBD1; V: TRBV5-1; size: NA; J: TRBJ2-7; DNA: TGCGCCAGCAGCTTGGGGACAGGTTACTACGAGCAGTACTTC; CDR3: CASSLGTGYYEQYF
D: TRBD1; V: TRBV12-5; size: few; J: TRBJ2-2; DNA: TGTGCTAGTGGTCCGGGACAGGGAGTCACCGGGGAGCTGTTTTTT; CDR3: CASGPGQGVTGELFF
D: NA; V: TRBV15; size: NA; J: TRBJ1-5; DNA: TGTGCCACCAGCACCGTGGGGGGGGCTGGTCAGCCCCAGCATTTT; CDR3: CATSTVGGAGQPQHF
D: TRBD2; V: TRBV4-2; size: few; J: TRBJ2-3; DNA: TGTGCCAGCAGCCCCGGGACTAGCACAATTTACACAGATACGCAGTATTTT; CDR3: CASSPGTSTIYTDTQYF
D: NA; V: TRBV5-6; size: NA; J: TRBJ2-5; DNA: TGTGCCAGCAGCTTGGCCTCGACAACCCAGACCCAGTACTTC; CDR3: CASSLASTTQTQYF
D: NA; V: TRBV9; size: NA; J: TRBJ2-5; DNA: TGTGCCAGCAACCCCTCGGGGGACCCAAGAGAGACCCAGTACTTC; CDR3: CASNPSGDPRETQYF
D: TRBD1; V: TRBV28; size: few; J: TRBJ1-1; DNA: TGTGCCAGCAAATCCAGGGGGCAAGGTGAAGCTTTCTTT; CDR3: CASKSRGQGEAFF
D: NA; V: TRBV6-1; size: NA; J: TRBJ2-2; DNA: TGTGCCAGCAGGACACAGGGAGGGGAGCTGTTTTTT; CDR3: CASRTQGGELFF
D: NA; V: TRBV5-1; size: NA; J: TRBJ1-5; DNA: TGCGCCAGCAGCTTGGGGGGGCAGAATCAGCCCCAGCATTTT; CDR3: CASSLGGQNQPQHF
D: NA; V: TRBV11-1; size: NA; J: TRBJ2-2; DNA: TGTGCCAGCAGCATCACGGTCCTCACCGGGGAGCTGTTTTTT; CDR3: CASSITVLTGELFF
D: NA; V: TRBV11-2; size: NA; J: TRBJ2-5; DNA: TGTGCCTCCAGCGTAGAGACCCAGTACTTC; CDR3: CASSVETQYF
D: TRBD1; V: TRBV7-3; size: NA; J: TRBJ1-2; DNA: TGTGCCAGCAGCCCGACCCGACAGGGTGGCTACACCTTC; CDR3: CASSPTRQGGYTF
D: NA; V: TRBV5-6; size: NA; J: TRBJ2-3; DNA: TGTGCCAGCAGCTTTAACTATGCAGATACGCAGTATTTT; CDR3: CASSFNYADTQYF
D: NA; V: TRBV29-1; size: NA; J: TRBJ2-5; DNA: TGCAGCGTTCACCGCCTCGGTCACCAAGAGACCCAGTACTTC; CDR3: CSVHRLGHQETQYF
D: NA; V: TRBV6-6; size: few; J: TRBJ2-7; DNA: TGTGCCAGCAAATCCAGCTCCTACGAGCAGTACTTC; CDR3: CASKSSSYEQYF
D: TRBD2; V: TRBV5-1; size: few; J: TRBJ2-5; DNA: TGCGCCAGCAGCTTGGTAGGACTAGCTTACCAAGAGACCCAGTACTTC; CDR3: CASSLVGLAYQETQYF
D: NA; V: TRBV20-1; size: NA; J: TRBJ2-7; DNA: TGCAGTGCTCCCGAGAGACTAGTCCAGTACTTC; CDR3: CSAPERLVQYF
D: NA; V: TRBV5-4; size: few; J: TRBJ2-7; DNA: TGTGCCAGCAGCTTGGGGACTGATACCTACGAGCAGTACTTC; CDR3: CASSLGTDTYEQYF
D: TRBD1; V: TRBV29-1; size: NA; J: TRBJ1-5; DNA: TGCAGCGTGATACAGGGGGCAGCCCAGCCCCAGCATTTT; CDR3: CSVIQGAAQPQHF
D: NA; V: TRBV29-1; size: NA; J: TRBJ2-7; DNA: TGCAGCGTACGCCGGGACACAGGCTACGAGCAGTACTTC; CDR3: CSVRRDTGYEQYF
D: NA; V: TRBV11-2; size: few; J: TRBJ2-7; DNA: TGTGCCAGCAGCCCACAGGGACGGACGCAGTACTTC; CDR3: CASSPQGRTQYF